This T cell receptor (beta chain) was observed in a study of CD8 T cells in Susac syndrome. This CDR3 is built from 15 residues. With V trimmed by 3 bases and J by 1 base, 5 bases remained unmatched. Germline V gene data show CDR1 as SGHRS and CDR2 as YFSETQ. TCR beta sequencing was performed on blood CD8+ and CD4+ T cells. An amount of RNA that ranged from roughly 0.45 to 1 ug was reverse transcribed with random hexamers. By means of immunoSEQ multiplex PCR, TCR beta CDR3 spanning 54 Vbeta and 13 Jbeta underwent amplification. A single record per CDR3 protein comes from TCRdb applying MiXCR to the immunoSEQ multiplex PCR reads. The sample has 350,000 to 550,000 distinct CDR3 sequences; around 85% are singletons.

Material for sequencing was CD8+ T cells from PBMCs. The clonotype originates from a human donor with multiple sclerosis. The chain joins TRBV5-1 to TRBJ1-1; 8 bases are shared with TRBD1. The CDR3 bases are TGCGCCAGCAGCTACCGACAGGGGACGAACACTGAAGCTTTCTTT. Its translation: CASSYRQGTNTEAFF.